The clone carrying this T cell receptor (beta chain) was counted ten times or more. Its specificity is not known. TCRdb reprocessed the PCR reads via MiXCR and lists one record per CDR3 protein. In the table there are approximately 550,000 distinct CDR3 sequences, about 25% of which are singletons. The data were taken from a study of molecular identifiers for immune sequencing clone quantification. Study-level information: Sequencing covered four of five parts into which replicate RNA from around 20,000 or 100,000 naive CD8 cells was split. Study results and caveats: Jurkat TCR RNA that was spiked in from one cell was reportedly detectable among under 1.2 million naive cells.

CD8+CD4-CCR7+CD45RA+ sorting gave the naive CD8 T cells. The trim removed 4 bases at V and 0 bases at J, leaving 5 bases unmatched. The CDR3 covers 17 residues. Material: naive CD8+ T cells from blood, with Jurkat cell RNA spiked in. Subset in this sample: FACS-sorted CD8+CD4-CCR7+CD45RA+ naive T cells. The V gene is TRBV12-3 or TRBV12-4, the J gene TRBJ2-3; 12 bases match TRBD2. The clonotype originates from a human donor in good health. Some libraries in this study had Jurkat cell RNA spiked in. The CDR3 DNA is TGTGCCAGCAGTTCGACTAGCGGGGGCCCTAGCACAGATACGCAGTATTTT. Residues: CASSSTSGGPSTDTQYF.